The TCR beta chain under discussion was sequenced for a study of T-cell reconstitution after alpha-beta-depleted transplantation in children. The TCRbeta library was prepared with unique molecular identifiers. MiXCR was run by TCRdb on the PCR reads, yielding one entry per CDR3 protein. The table lists around 700,000 distinct CDR3 sequences, roughly 13% of them singletons. The CDR3 runs 15 residues. With 6 bases clipped from V and 2 bases from J, the junction kept 13 bases outside the gene matches. Germline CDR1 is DFQATT and CDR2 is SNEGSKA (reference sequence). The rearrangement uses TRBV20-1 and TRBJ2-7, with 7 bases identical to TRBD1. The TCR sequence derives from a girl aged 2-9 years with congenital amegakaryocytic thrombocytopenia, due to receive a stem cell transplant. This specimen was PBMCs, taken before TCRalphabeta/CD19-depleted stem cell transplant. CDR3 sequence: CSANTRQGWTYEQYF. CDR3 DNA: TGCAGTGCAAACACCCGACAGGGATGGACCTACGAGCAGTACTTC.